In its sample, the clone carrying this T cell receptor (beta chain) was seen many times. The antigen remains unidentified. These data belong to a study of molecular identifiers for immune sequencing clone quantification. General study results and limits: Jurkat TCR RNA that was spiked in from one cell was reportedly detectable among 950,000 to 1,000,000 naive cells.

Preparation methods for the bulk TCR libraries were those previously described, with listed TCR primers. TCRdb reprocessed the PCR reads via MiXCR and lists one record per CDR3 protein. The repertoire consists of roughly 320,000 distinct CDR3 sequences, with roughly 24% occurring once and the leading ten covering 0.74%. Sequencing was done on a sample of naive CD8+ T cells from blood, with Jurkat cell RNA spiked in. This sample's subset: FACS-sorted CD8+CD4-CCR7+CD45RA+ naive T cells. This clonotype was obtained from a human donor in good health. Some libraries in this study had Jurkat cell RNA spiked in.

This chain's CDR3 is CASSPGTRYYEQYF. The CDR3 region has the DNA TGTGCCAGCAGCCCCGGGACCCGATACTACGAGCAGTACTTC. The chain links TRBV7-9 to TRBJ2-7; D possibly uses TRBD1 or TRBD2 (5 bases each). CDR1 and CDR2 (germline): SEHNR, FQNEAQ (reference sequence). V shed 5 bases and J shed 3 bases, with 14 bases lying between them. CDR3 size: 14 residues.